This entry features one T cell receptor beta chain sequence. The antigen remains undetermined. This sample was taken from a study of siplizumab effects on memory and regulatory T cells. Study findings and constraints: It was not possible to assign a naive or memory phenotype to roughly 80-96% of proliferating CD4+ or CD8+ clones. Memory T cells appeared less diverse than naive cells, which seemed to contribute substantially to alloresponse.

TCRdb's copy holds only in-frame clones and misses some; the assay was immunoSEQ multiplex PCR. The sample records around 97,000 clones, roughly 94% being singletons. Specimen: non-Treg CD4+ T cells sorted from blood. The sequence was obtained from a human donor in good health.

The DNA for the CDR3 is TGTGCCAGCAGTGCTACGGGGTTAGATACGCAGTATTTT. Translated: CASSATGLDTQYF. V and J are TRBV2 and TRBJ2-3; the D gene is possibly TRBD2 (5 bases). CDR1 and CDR2 (germline): SNHLY, FYNNEI. The ends were cut back, 4 bases at V and 5 bases at J, with 10 bases in the middle. This CDR3 comprises 13 residues.